This T cell receptor beta chain was identified in a study of T cell changes during pregnancy in multiple sclerosis. The CDR3 is 16 residues long. V lost 1 base, J lost 7 bases, and 10 bases stayed unmatched. Germline CDR1 LGHNA, CDR2 YSLEER. Assay used: immunoSEQ multiplex PCR; TCRdb lists only in-frame clones, some missing. This table has about 70,000 clones, approximately 92% appearing once. This receptor was identified in a female donor in good health, enrolled as a control in a pregnancy study. The sample was CD8+ T cells from peripheral blood mononuclear cells, taken in the third trimester of pregnancy. The chain has TRBV4-3 and TRBJ2-1; 7 nucleotides match TRBD1. CDR3 loop: CASSQGQGVMSNEQFF. CDR3 sequence (DNA): TGCGCCAGCAGCCAAGGACAGGGAGTGATGTCGAATGAGCAGTTCTTC.